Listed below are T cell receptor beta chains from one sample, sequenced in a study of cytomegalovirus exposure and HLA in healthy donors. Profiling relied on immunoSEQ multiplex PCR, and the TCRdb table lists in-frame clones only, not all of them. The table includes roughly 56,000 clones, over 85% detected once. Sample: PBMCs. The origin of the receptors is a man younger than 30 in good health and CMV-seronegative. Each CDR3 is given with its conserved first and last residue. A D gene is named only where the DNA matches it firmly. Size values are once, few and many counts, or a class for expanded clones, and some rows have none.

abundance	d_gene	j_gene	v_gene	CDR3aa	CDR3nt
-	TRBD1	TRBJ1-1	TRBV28	CASRPGTGVATEAFF	TGTGCCAGCAGACCCGGGACAGGGGTGGCCACTGAAGCTTTCTTT
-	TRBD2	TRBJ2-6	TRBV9	CASSDALRAGGPPGANVLTF	TGTGCCAGCAGCGACGCCTTGAGAGCGGGAGGCCCCCCTGGGGCCAACGTCCTGACTTTC
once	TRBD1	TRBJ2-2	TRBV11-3	CASSPGTVPGELFF	TGTGCCAGCAGCCCCGGGACAGTCCCCGGGGAGCTGTTTTTT
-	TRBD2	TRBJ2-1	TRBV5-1	CASSLEGLADNEQFF	TGCGCCAGCAGCTTGGAGGGTCTAGCGGACAATGAGCAGTTCTTC
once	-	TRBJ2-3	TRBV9	CASSPRGDTQYF	TGTGCCAGCAGCCCGCGGGGCGATACGCAGTATTTT
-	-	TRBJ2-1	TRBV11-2	CASSLVPGEQFF	TGTGCCAGCAGCTTAGTGCCGGGTGAGCAGTTCTTC
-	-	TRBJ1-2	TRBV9	CASSVAWGHYGYTF	TGTGCCAGCAGCGTAGCTTGGGGGCATTATGGCTACACCTTC
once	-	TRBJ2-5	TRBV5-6	CASSFLSTGGGTQYF	TGTGCCAGCAGCTTTTTATCGACAGGTGGAGGGACCCAGTACTTC
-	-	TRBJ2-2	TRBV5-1	CASSLRQTNTGELFF	TGCGCCAGCAGCTTGCGACAGACGAACACCGGGGAGCTGTTTTTT
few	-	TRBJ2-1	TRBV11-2	CASTQGAAYNEQFF	TGTGCCAGCACCCAAGGGGCTGCCTACAATGAGCAGTTCTTC
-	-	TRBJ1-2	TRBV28	CASTPREFYGYTF	TGTGCCAGCACCCCCCGGGAGTTCTATGGCTACACCTTC
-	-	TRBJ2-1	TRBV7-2	CASSAYLYNEQFF	TGTGCCAGCAGCGCCTACCTGTACAATGAGCAGTTCTTC
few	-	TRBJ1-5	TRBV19	CASSIEQGRDQPQHF	TGTGCCAGTAGTATCGAACAGGGCCGGGATCAGCCCCAGCATTTT
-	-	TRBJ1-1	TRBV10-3	CAISGSGYEAFF	TGTGCCATCAGTGGATCAGGATATGAAGCTTTCTTT
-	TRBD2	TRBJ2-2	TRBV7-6	CASSTGLGSAGELFF	TGTGCCAGCAGTACTGGACTAGGATCGGCCGGGGAGCTGTTTTTT
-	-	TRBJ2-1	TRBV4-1	CASSQDLSSWEDEQFF	TGCGCCAGCAGCCAAGACCTATCTTCGTGGGAGGATGAGCAGTTCTTC
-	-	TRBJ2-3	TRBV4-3	CASSLSTTDTQYF	TGCGCCAGCAGCCTAAGTACTACAGATACGCAGTATTTT
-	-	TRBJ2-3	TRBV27	CASSLVGGDTQYF	TGTGCCAGCAGTTTAGTCGGGGGAGATACGCAGTATTTT
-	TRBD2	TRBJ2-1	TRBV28	CASSRLAGGPNEQFF	TGTGCCAGCAGCCGACTAGCGGGAGGGCCAAATGAGCAGTTCTTC
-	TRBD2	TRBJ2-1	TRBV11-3	CASKASGGGYNEQFF	TGTGCCAGCAAGGCCAGCGGGGGTGGCTACAATGAGCAGTTCTTC
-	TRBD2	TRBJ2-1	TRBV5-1	CASSLINSGTGSEQFF	TGCGCCAGCAGCTTGATAAATAGCGGGACTGGTAGTGAGCAGTTCTTC
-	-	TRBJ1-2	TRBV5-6	CASTLQGPYGYTF	TGTGCCAGCACCCTACAGGGACCCTATGGCTACACCTTC
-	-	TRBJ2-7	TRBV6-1	CASSESEGSSYEQYF	TGTGCCAGCAGTGAGTCCGAGGGAAGCTCCTACGAGCAGTACTTC
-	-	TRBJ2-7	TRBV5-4	CASSLDDMREQYF	TGTGCCAGCAGCTTGGACGATATGAGGGAGCAGTACTTC
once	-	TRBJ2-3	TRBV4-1	CASSQIMGRTSTSTDTQYF	TGCGCCAGCAGCCAAATCATGGGCAGAACTTCTACTAGCACAGATACGCAGTATTTT
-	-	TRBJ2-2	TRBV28	CASSLFPPRGPNTGELFF	TGTGCCAGCAGTTTATTCCCTCCCCGCGGGCCGAACACCGGGGAGCTGTTTTTT
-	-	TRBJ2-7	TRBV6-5	CASSSRGYEQYF	TGTGCCAGCAGTTCCCGGGGATACGAGCAGTACTTC
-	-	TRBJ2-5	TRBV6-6	CASSFVPGSETQYF	TGTGCCAGCAGTTTCGTCCCGGGATCAGAGACCCAGTACTTC
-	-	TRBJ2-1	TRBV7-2	CASSLAFAGSDEQFF	TGTGCCAGCAGCTTAGCGTTTGCGGGATCAGATGAGCAGTTCTTC
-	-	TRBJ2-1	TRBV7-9	CASSPWSGGTYNEQFF	TGTGCCAGCAGCCCCTGGAGTGGCGGGACCTACAATGAGCAGTTCTTC
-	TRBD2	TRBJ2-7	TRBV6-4	CASSSGLAGEQYF	TGTGCCAGCAGTTCGGGACTAGCGGGGGAGCAGTACTTC
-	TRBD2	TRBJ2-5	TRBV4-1	CASSPTGLRGGLQETQYF	TGCGCCAGCAGCCCCACAGGACTAAGGGGAGGGCTCCAAGAGACCCAGTACTTC
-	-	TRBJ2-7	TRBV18	CASSPNPGAYEQYF	TGTGCCAGCTCACCAAATCCGGGAGCCTACGAGCAGTACTTC
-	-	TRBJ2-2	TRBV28	CASSFLEKGVATGELFF	-
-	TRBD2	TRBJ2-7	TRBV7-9	CASGVAGVYEQYF	TGTGCCAGTGGTGTAGCGGGAGTCTACGAGCAGTACTTC
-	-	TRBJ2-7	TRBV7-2	CASSPSRTYEQYF	TGTGCCAGCAGCCCCTCTAGGACCTACGAGCAGTACTTC
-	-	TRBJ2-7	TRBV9	CASSDSRDSYEQYF	TGTGCCAGCAGCGACTCCAGGGACTCCTACGAGCAGTACTTC
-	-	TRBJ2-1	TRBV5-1	CASSLAQLQGSGNEQFF	TGCGCCAGCAGCTTGGCCCAATTGCAGGGGTCAGGCAATGAGCAGTTCTTC
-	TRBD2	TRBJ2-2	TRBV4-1	CASSQGGLAGVGTGELFF	TGCGCCAGCAGCCAAGGGGGACTAGCGGGAGTGGGAACCGGGGAGCTGTTTTTT
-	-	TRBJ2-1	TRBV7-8	CASSVGDTRDEQFF	TGTGCCAGCAGCGTCGGGGACACCAGGGATGAGCAGTTCTTC
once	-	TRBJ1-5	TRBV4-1	CASSQEEAGGVGRNQPQHF	TGCGCCAGCAGCCAAGAGGAAGCCGGGGGGGTCGGTCGCAATCAGCCCCAGCATTTT
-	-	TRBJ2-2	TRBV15	CATSRDISGETGELFF	TGTGCCACCAGCAGAGATATTTCAGGGGAAACCGGGGAGCTGTTTTTT
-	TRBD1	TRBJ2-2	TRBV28	CASSSRGTNTGELFF	TGTGCCAGCAGTTCCAGGGGGACGAACACCGGGGAGCTGTTTTTT
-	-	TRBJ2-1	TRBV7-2	CASSLPSSPEQFF	TGTGCCAGCAGCTTACCGTCTTCTCCTGAGCAGTTCTTC
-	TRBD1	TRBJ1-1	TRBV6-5	CASSQTGGLNTEAFF	TGTGCCAGCAGCCAGACAGGGGGTTTGAACACTGAAGCTTTCTTT
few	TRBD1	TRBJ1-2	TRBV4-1	CASSPGQGYTF	TGCGCCAGCAGCCCGGGACAGGGCTACACCTTC
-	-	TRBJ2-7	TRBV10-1	CASSESRSTYEQYF	TGCGCCAGCAGTGAGTCTCGTTCTACTTACGAGCAGTACTTC
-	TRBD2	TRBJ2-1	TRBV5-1	CASSFLAGASFSYNEQFF	TGCGCCAGCAGCTTCCTAGCGGGCGCCTCCTTCTCCTACAATGAGCAGTTCTTC